The 17 T cell receptor beta chains below come from one sample, sequenced in a study of blood T cell repertoires in COVID-19. Libraries were prepared by immunoSEQ multiplex PCR; TCRdb keeps only in-frame clonotypes and omits some of them. This table holds 110,000 to 150,000 clones, roughly 90% found once. The sequencing input was PBMCs or T cells enriched from blood (not recorded which). The receptors stem from a man in his fifties who had recovered from COVID-19.

The chain recombines TRBV6-4 with TRBJ1-1; 8 bases map to TRBD1. Germline CDR1 is MRHNA and CDR2 is SNTAGT. Unmatched junction bases numbered 6, after V lost 6 bases and J lost 6 bases. This CDR3 is built from 13 residues. The CDR3 sequence: CASRMDRDSEAFF. DNA of the CDR3: TGTGCCAGCAGGATGGACAGGGACTCTGAAGCTTTCTTT.

V is TRBV7-8 and J is TRBJ2-7; tentative D call: TRBD1 (5 bases). Germline V gives CDR1 SGHVS, CDR2 FQNEAQ. The CDR3 covers 14 residues. V gave up 5 bases and J gave up 2 bases, with 13 bases separating them. The CDR3 region has the DNA TGTGCCAGCAGCCGTAACAGGTACCCCTACGAGCAGTACGTC. Its protein product is CASSRNRYPYEQYV.

The chain joins TRBV7-3 to TRBJ2-3; TRBD2 matches 9 bases. There are 16 residues in the CDR3. Germline V gives CDR1 SGHTA, CDR2 FQGTGA. Trimming removed 7 bases from V and 1 base from J; junction bases left unmatched: 9. The CDR3 coding sequence is TGTGCCAGCACCCCTCCCAAGCGGGGGGGCACAGATACGCAGTATTTT. Its protein is CASTPPKRGGTDTQYF.

This chain links TRBV9 with TRBJ2-7, with D possibly being TRBD1 (5 bases). The V gene lost 4 bases and the J gene lost 7 bases, with 18 bases spanning the gap. The germline V gene encodes CDR1 SGDLS and CDR2 YYNGEE. The CDR3 has 14 residues. CDR3 DNA sequence: TGTGCCAGCAGCCCCCGCAGGGATTTGAGGGAGCAGTACTTC. Translated: CASSPRRDLREQYF. Full variable domain (outside the CDR3, taken from reference TRBV9 and TRBJ2-7): DSGVTQTPKHLITATGQRVTLRCSPRSGDLSVYWYQQSLDQGLQFLIQYYNGEERAKGNILERFSAQQFPDLHSELNLSSLELGDSALYFCASSPRRDLREQYFGPGTRLTVT.

This rearrangement joins TRBV27 to TRBJ2-1; 13 bases agree with TRBD2. J lost 5 bases, V lost 4 bases, and 5 bases had no gene match. This CDR3 contains 16 residues. The V gene's germline CDR1 is MNHEY and CDR2 SMNVEV (reference sequence). This CDR3 reads CASSSTGTSGNNEQFF. CDR3 coding DNA: TGTGCCAGCAGTTCAACCGGGACTAGCGGGAACAATGAGCAGTTCTTC.

V usage is TRBV6-5 and J usage is TRBJ2-5; a possible D gene is TRBD2 (5 bases). In germline, CDR1 is MNHEY, CDR2 SVGAGI. This CDR3 comprises 13 residues. V was trimmed by 9 bases and J by 5 bases, leaving 16 bases between them. The DNA for the CDR3 is TGTGCCAGTCAGAGGCCGGGGAAGGAGACCCAGTACTTC. It is translated as CASQRPGKETQYF.

The V gene is TRBV4-3, the J gene TRBJ2-2; D uncertain. From germline, CDR1 is LGHNA and CDR2 YSLEER. The CDR3 runs 17 residues. V was shortened by 4 bases and J by 7 bases, with 22 bases between the two germline ends. CDR3 sequence (DNA): TGCGCCAGCAGCCCGTACACCCCCGGAGAGGAAGGCGGGGAGCTGTTTTTT. It specifies CASSPYTPGEEGGELFF.

V gene TRBV6-6 combines with J gene TRBJ2-7; possibly TRBD2 for D (5 bases). The CDR3 has 12 amino acids. CDR1 MNHNY and CDR2 SVGAGI come from the germline V gene (reference sequence). Trimming took off 2 bases at V and 3 bases at J, with 5 bases between the two ends. The CDR3 DNA follows: TGTGCCAGCAGTTACCGGGGCTACGAGCAGTACGTC. Protein: CASSYRGYEQYV.

The chain links TRBV4-1 to TRBJ1-4; TRBD1 might be the D (6 bases). This CDR3 is 18 amino acids long. Germline values: CDR1 MGHRA, CDR2 YSYEKL. V shed 0 bases and J shed 12 bases, with 26 bases lying between them. The CDR3 loop reads CASSQDLAPDRYYQELFF. In DNA form, the CDR3 reads TGCGCCAGCAGCCAAGATTTGGCGCCGGACAGATACTATCAAGAACTGTTTTTT.

In the case of this clone: The germline gene is not matched at one end of the junction; a read error may be the cause. The chain recombines TRBV7-3 with TRBJ2-3; perhaps TRBD1 as D (6 bases). Germline V lookup: CDR1 SGHTA, CDR2 FQGTGA. The CDR3 contains 14 residues. The CDR3: CASSFEQGTDTQYF. The CDR3 nucleotides are TGTGCCAGCAGCTTCGAACAGGGCACGGATACGCAGTATTTT.

This clone was observed once. The chain combines TRBV6-4 with TRBJ1-5; 10 bases fit TRBD1. Germline V lookup: CDR1 MRHNA, CDR2 SNTAGT. The CDR3 has 16 amino acids. The junction had 10 bases not matched to a gene; V was cut back by 5 bases and J by 6 bases. The CDR3 is CASSKPTGGVGQPQHF. CDR3 in DNA: TGTGCCAGCAGTAAGCCGACAGGGGGCGTGGGTCAGCCCCAGCATTTT.

The chain joins TRBV28 to TRBJ2-7; no firm D call. This CDR3 is 14 amino acids long. In germline, CDR1 is MDHEN, CDR2 SYDVKM. Trimming took 6 bases from V and 7 from J, leaving 19 bases between them. The CDR3 DNA reads TGTGCCAGCAGCTTCAAAAGAGGTTCTAGGGAGCAGTACGTC. Protein sequence: CASSFKRGSREQYV.

This chain connects TRBV7-6 to TRBJ1-5; D is uncertain. The CDR3 totals 13 residues. The ends were cut back, 5 bases at V and 5 bases at J, with 10 bases in the middle. Germline V lookup: CDR1 SGHVS, CDR2 FNYEAQ. The CDR3 sequence is CASSLAPDQPQHF. In DNA form, the CDR3 reads TGTGCCAGCAGCCTGGCCCCAGATCAGCCCCAGCATTTT.

This chain joins TRBV7-2 and TRBJ1-2; D is perhaps TRBD1 (5 bases). This CDR3 has 17 residues. V lost 5 bases, J lost 2 bases, and 21 bases lay in between. The V gene's germline CDR1 is SGHTA and CDR2 FQGNSA. CDR3 nucleotide sequence: TGTGCCAGCAGCGGGGTTGGGGGGTCTTTTTTAAACTATGGCTACACCTTC. It yields the protein CASSGVGGSFLNYGYTF.

The chain is built from TRBV19 and TRBJ2-1, with a possible D match to TRBD1 (5 bases). Trimming took off 0 bases at V and 5 bases at J, with 14 bases between the two ends. Per the germline V gene, CDR1 is LNHDA and CDR2 is SQIVND (reference sequence). This CDR3 is built from 16 residues. CDR3 sequence reads: CASSIDPWTPNNEQFF. The CDR3 DNA reads as TGTGCCAGTAGTATAGATCCATGGACACCTAACAATGAGCAGTTCTTC.

The chain combines TRBV6-5 with TRBJ1-4; D is unclear. This CDR3 has 12 amino acids. Germline loops: CDR1 MNHEY, CDR2 SVGAGI. V gave up 8 bases and J gave up 7 bases, with 11 bases separating them. The CDR3 sequence: CASAVLGEKLFF. In DNA, the CDR3 is TGTGCCAGCGCGGTCCTGGGTGAAAAACTGTTTTTT.

With respect to this clone: Other DNA sequences of this sample code for an identical CDR3. This sequence joins TRBV28 and TRBJ2-7; tentative D call: TRBD2 (6 bases). The CDR3 has 14 amino acids. Trimming removed 2 bases from V and 2 bases from J, with 10 bases in between. Germline CDR1 MDHEN, CDR2 SYDVKM. CDR3 region: CASSLAGTTYEQYF. CDR3 sequence (DNA): TGTGCCAGCAGTTTAGCGGGGACGACCTACGAGCAGTACTTC.